The clone carrying this TCR beta chain came up many times. The antigen is unknown. This CDR3 has 15 amino acids. Per the germline V gene, CDR1 is MDHEN and CDR2 is SYDVKM. After removal of 3 bases from V and 8 bases from J, the junction contained 6 bases not matched to a gene. The entry originates in a study of T-cell reconstitution after alpha-beta-depleted transplantation in children. Preparation of the TCRbeta library was carried out with unique molecular identifiers. One entry per CDR3 protein, called by TCRdb with MiXCR from the PCR reads. The data show 540,000 or so distinct CDR3 sequences, with more than 20% seen just once and roughly 15% held by the top ten. Study-wide results and limits: T-cell numbers and diversity one year post-transplant derived largely from freshly generated T cells. It was reported that alpha-beta T cells came from several hundred expanded graft clones (about two months after transplant). Some patients showed high day-60 TCRbeta diversity, which derived from surviving recipient T cells and thymic progenitors.

Sequenced material: PBMCs, mostly from graft donor cells, taken 360 days after TCRalphabeta/CD19-depleted stem cell transplant. The chain employs TRBV28 and TRBJ1-6; 8 nucleotides agree with TRBD1. The sequence was collected from a boy under two years old who had a stem cell transplant for acute myeloid leukemia, so the T cells may come from the graft donor. The CDR3 here is CASSFGQGLYSPLHF. The CDR3 DNA is TGTGCCAGCAGTTTTGGACAGGGTTTATATTCACCCCTCCACTTT.